The 13 T cell receptor beta chains listed next were all sequenced from one sample in a study of beta chain features in type 1 diabetes. Of the isolated RNA, all was reverse transcribed, and so the sequenced material was expressed TCRB transcripts. Only in-frame clones appear in the TCRdb table, and some are missing; sequencing was by immunoSEQ multiplex PCR. This sample yields about 350,000 clones, of which 15% to 20% are seen a single time; roughly 0.045% belongs to the top ten. Material: naive CD4+ T cells from blood. The source is a woman under 30 in good health.

The chain uses TRBV21-1 and TRBJ2-3; the D call of TRBD1 is as the table states it, not checked on the DNA. TRBV21-1 is a known pseudogene. The CDR3 has 18 amino acids. As DNA, the CDR3 is TGTGCCAGCAGGGGCTGGGGGGACAGGGAATTTCGCACAGATACGCAGTATTTT. This translates into CASRGWGDREFRTDTQYF.

This clone was detected a few times. The chain has TRBV19 and TRBJ1-1; maybe TRBD1 (5 bases). The germline V gene has CDR1 LNHDA and CDR2 SQIVND (reference sequence). V lost 7 bases, J lost 0 bases, and 9 bases lay in between. This CDR3 has 13 amino acids. The CDR3 loop is CASTGRVNTEAFF. As DNA, the CDR3 is TGTGCCAGTACGGGCAGGGTGAACACTGAAGCTTTCTTT.

This clone was seen only a few times. This chain uses TRBV6-1 with TRBJ2-5; 7 bases are a match to TRBD1. Germline-derived CDR1 and CDR2 are MNHNS and SASEGT. V shed 5 bases and J 2 bases; nucleotides not matched to a gene: 8. This CDR3 is 15 amino acids long. The CDR3 loop is CASSRRQGGQETQYF. DNA of the CDR3: TGTGCCAGCAGTAGACGACAGGGCGGACAAGAGACCCAGTACTTC.

This clone turned up a few times. V is TRBV4-3 and J is TRBJ1-2, with TRBD1 identical over 7 bases. The V gene end was trimmed by 0 bases and the J gene end by 7 bases; junction bases not matched to a gene: 8. CDR1 is LGHNA and CDR2 is YSLEER in the germline V gene. This CDR3 region has 15 residues. The CDR3 is CASSQEIRGRSGYTF. CDR3 in DNA: TGCGCCAGCAGCCAAGAGATTAGGGGGCGTAGTGGCTACACCTTC.

This clone was seen a few times. V and J are TRBV4-3 and TRBJ2-1; the match to TRBD2 covers 10 bases. J lost 4 bases, V lost 4 bases, and 7 bases had no gene match. CDR1 and CDR2 (germline): LGHNA, YSLEER. The CDR3 loop spans 16 amino acids. For the CDR3, the DNA is TGCGCCAGCAGCCTTTTAGCGGGAGGATCGTACAATGAGCAGTTCTTC. Its protein is CASSLLAGGSYNEQFF.

This chain joins TRBV9 and TRBJ2-4, with D perhaps matching TRBD2 (7 bases). Trimming stripped 4 bases from V and 1 base from J, with 18 bases between. The CDR3 runs 17 residues. The V gene's germline CDR1 is SGDLS and CDR2 YYNGEE. The CDR3 here is CASSLQGGGDAKNIQYF. The CDR3 coding sequence is TGTGCCAGCAGCCTTCAGGGCGGGGGCGACGCCAAAAACATTCAGTACTTC.

This clone was detected a few times. The CDR3 region is CASSTWTSGSYEQFF. The CDR3 region has the DNA TGTGCCAGTAGTACCTGGACTAGCGGGAGCTATGAGCAGTTCTTC. The V and J genes are TRBV19 and TRBJ2-1; TRBD2 agrees at 13 bases. Germline-derived CDR1 and CDR2 are LNHDA and SQIVND (reference sequence). V shed 4 bases, J shed 8 bases, and the junction held 5 bases outside the gene matches. This CDR3 has 15 amino acids. The entire variable domain, with the rest obtained from reference TRBV19 and TRBJ2-1, is as follows: DGGITQSPKYLFRKEGQNVTLSCEQNLNHDAMYWYRQDPGQGLRLIYYSQIVNDFQKGDIAEGYSVSREKKESFPLTVTSAQKNPTAFYLCASSTWTSGSYEQFFGPGTRLTVL.

This chain joins TRBV5-4 and TRBJ2-1; 16 bases agree with TRBD2. With 4 bases clipped from V and 9 bases from J, the junction kept 7 bases outside the gene matches. CDR1 is SGHNT and CDR2 is YYREEE in the germline V gene (reference sequence). The CDR3 loop spans 16 amino acids. The CDR3: CASSSGTSGGAAEQFF. CDR3 sequence (DNA): TGTGCCAGCAGCAGCGGGACTAGCGGGGGGGCGGCTGAGCAGTTCTTC.

This clone has just a few counts. DNA for the CDR3: TGTGCCTGGAGGGGGACAGCCAATCAGCCCCAGCATTTT. This translates into CAWRGTANQPQHF. The chain employs TRBV30 and TRBJ1-5, with 7 bases matching TRBD1. CDR1 and CDR2 from the germline V gene are GTSNPN and SVGIG (reference sequence). This CDR3 has 13 residues. The trim removed 3 bases at V and 3 bases at J, leaving 2 bases unmatched. The variable domain in full, completed from reference TRBV30 and TRBJ1-5, reads SQTIHQWPATLVQPVGSPLSLECTVEGTSNPNLYWYRQAAGRGLQLLFYSVGIGQISSEVPQNLSASRPQDRQFILSSKKLLLSDSGFYLCAWRGTANQPQHFGDGTRLSIL.

V usage is TRBV7-9 and J usage is TRBJ1-1, with no clear D. This CDR3 has 15 amino acids. Per the germline V gene, CDR1 is SEHNR and CDR2 is FQNEAQ (reference sequence). Trimming stripped 2 bases from V and 4 bases from J, with 14 bases between. Here the CDR3 reads CASSLNEVQATEAFF. CDR3 coding DNA: TGTGCCAGCAGCTTAAATGAAGTCCAGGCCACTGAAGCTTTCTTT.

This clone was counted only a few times. The chain links TRBV7-9 to TRBJ1-2; 10 bases map to TRBD1. V dropped 5 bases and J dropped 7; count of bases not matched to a gene: 13. CDR3 length equals 16 residues. Per the germline V gene, CDR1 is SEHNR and CDR2 is FQNEAQ (reference sequence). CDR3 sequence (DNA): TGTGCCAGCAGCCCCCCCCTCGGGACAGGGGACGTTGGCTACACCTTC. Protein sequence: CASSPPLGTGDVGYTF.

This clone was seen a handful of times. This rearrangement joins TRBV7-2 to TRBJ1-1; unclear D gene. The V gene lost 2 bases and the J gene lost 1 base, with 5 bases spanning the gap. This CDR3 has 13 amino acids. The germline CDR1 and CDR2 sequences are SGHTA and FQGNSA. The chain's CDR3 is CASSLSGNTEAFF. The CDR3 region has the DNA TGTGCCAGCAGCTTATCGGGGAACACTGAAGCTTTCTTT.

Only a few counts were recorded for this clone. V and J are TRBV2 and TRBJ2-5, with 8 nucleotides matching TRBD1. CDR3 length: 14 residues. The germline CDR1 and CDR2 sequences are SNHLY and FYNNEI. V gave up 4 bases and J gave up 3 bases; unmatched junction bases: 4. The CDR3 coding sequence is TGTGCCAGCAGTGGACCGACAGGGGAAGAGACCCAGTACTTC. This sequence encodes CASSGPTGEETQYF.